The 28 T cell receptor beta chains presented below share a single source sample, sequenced in a study of T cells in Graves' hyperthyroidism and ophthalmopathy. RNA transcripts were the template for amplifying TCR beta CDR3 regions. The HTBI primer set served for first-round RT-PCR of the TCR CDR3. TCRdb reanalysed the multiplex PCR reads using MiXCR and keeps one entry per CDR3 protein. The sample records 490,000 or so distinct CDR3 sequences, roughly 23% being singletons. Sequenced sample: blood. These receptors all stem from a woman aged 65 to 85 with Graves' ophthalmopathy.

This clonotype was observed a few times. The V and J genes are TRBV2 and TRBJ2-2, with D unresolved. Germline assignment: CDR1 SNHLY and CDR2 FYNNEI. V lost 6 bases and J lost 0, with 11 bases in between. The CDR3 is 15 residues long. The CDR3 nucleotides are TGTGCCAGCAGGAAGGACCAAACGAACACCGGGGAGCTGTTTTTT. It specifies CASRKDQTNTGELFF. Drawing the rest from reference TRBV2 and TRBJ2-2, the complete variable domain is EPEVTQTPSHQVTQMGQEVILRCVPISNHLYFYWYRQILGQKVEFLVSFYNNEISEKSEIFDDQFSVERPDGSNFTLKIRSTKLEDSAMYFCASRKDQTNTGELFFGEGSRLTVL.

Only one count was recorded for this clonotype. V usage is TRBV20-1 and J usage is TRBJ2-4; 7 nucleotides line up with TRBD1. Trimming cost V 7 bases and J 0 bases; bases outside gene matches: 9. From germline, CDR1 is DFQATT and CDR2 SNEGSKA (reference sequence). The CDR3 totals 15 residues. The CDR3 nucleotides read TGCAGTGGTAGCACCGGGACAGTAGCCAAAAACATTCAGTACTTC. It yields the protein CSGSTGTVAKNIQYF.

The chain uses TRBV20-1 and TRBJ1-5, with D uncertain. The V gene lost 0 bases and the J gene lost 4 bases, with 7 bases spanning the gap. Germline V gene sequence: CDR1 DFQATT, CDR2 SNEGSKA (reference sequence). CDR3 size: 13 residues. CDR3 amino acids: CSARDTTNQPQHF. The CDR3 DNA reads TGCAGTGCTAGAGATACGACTAATCAGCCCCAGCATTTT.

This clonotype showed up many times. This sequence joins TRBV7-8 and TRBJ2-3, with 8 nucleotides matching TRBD1. The germline V gene has CDR1 SGHVS and CDR2 FQNEAQ. The CDR3 covers 16 residues. With V trimmed by 5 bases and J by 4 bases, 11 bases remained unmatched. CDR3 in DNA: TGTGCCAGCAGCCTAACGACAGGGGTCTACGCAGATACGCAGTATTTT. Translation gives CASSLTTGVYADTQYF.

The chain has TRBV20-1 and TRBJ2-1; 9 bases line up with TRBD2. J lost 7 bases, V lost 5 bases, and 18 bases had no gene match. The CDR3 sequence is 17 residues long. Germline lookup yields CDR1 DFQATT and CDR2 SNEGSKA (reference sequence). CDR3 protein: CSAPRIGGAGGGNEQFF. The DNA for the CDR3 is TGCAGTGCTCCCAGGATCGGCGGAGCGGGAGGTGGTAATGAGCAGTTCTTC.

This clonotype was observed a few times. This chain links TRBV15 with TRBJ1-6, with a tentative D call TRBD1 (5 bases). Deletions cut 0 bases from V and 0 bases from J, with 12 bases between. Germline V gene sequence: CDR1 LNHNV, CDR2 YYDKDF (reference sequence). CDR3 length equals 18 residues. In nucleotides, the CDR3 is TGTGCCACCAGCAGAGATTTCGCAGGGAGCTCCTATAATTCACCCCTCCACTTT. This sequence encodes CATSRDFAGSSYNSPLHF.

The V and J genes are TRBV2 and TRBJ2-5; TRBD2 aligns across 7 bases. Germline values: CDR1 SNHLY, CDR2 FYNNEI. The CDR3 totals 15 residues. V lost 6 bases and J lost 1; bases outside the gene matches: 8. CDR3 sequence: CASSADWGGQETQYF. For the CDR3, the DNA is TGTGCCAGCAGCGCTGACTGGGGGGGCCAAGAGACCCAGTACTTC.

There are a few counts of this clonotype. The chain employs TRBV11-3 and TRBJ2-3; perhaps D is TRBD1 or TRBD2 (6 bases each). The V end lost 5 bases, the J end lost 6 bases, and 15 bases lay between the germline ends. This CDR3 contains 14 residues. The germline V gene encodes CDR1 SGHNT and CDR2 YENEEA. This CDR3 is CASSPGGGVDTQYF. Written as DNA, the CDR3 is TGTGCCAGCAGCCCCGGGGGCGGGGTGGATACGCAGTATTTT.

This clonotype was picked up many times. V usage is TRBV10-3 and J usage is TRBJ2-1; the D gene is possibly TRBD2 (5 bases). CDR1 is ENHRY and CDR2 is SYGVKD in the germline V gene. The germline V and J ends were trimmed by 0 bases and 10 bases, with 7 bases remaining between them. This CDR3 comprises 12 residues. The CDR3 DNA follows: TGTGCCATCAGTGAGTCAACGGGGGAGCAGTTCTTC. This gives the protein CAISESTGEQFF.

J is TRBJ2-2 and V is TRBV6-6, with D perhaps TRBD2 (6 bases). This CDR3 is 13 amino acids long. CDR1 is MNHNY, CDR2 SVGAGI, per germline (reference sequence). Between the trimmed V and J ends, which lost 0 bases and 7 bases, there was a span of 6 bases. Here the CDR3 DNA reads TGTGCCAGCAGTTACTCGGGGGGCGGGGAGCTGTTTTTT. Its translation is CASSYSGGGELFF.

This clonotype was detected only a few times. This chain uses TRBV7-2 with TRBJ1-1; D is undetermined. V was clipped by 5 bases and J by 11 bases, with 15 bases between them. Germline CDR1 and CDR2: SGHTA and FQGNSA. The CDR3 is 12 residues long. DNA of the CDR3: TGTGCCAGCAGCCCCGGGCCCCCTCCGGCTTTCTTT. Amino acids: CASSPGPPPAFF.

The chain recombines TRBV9 with TRBJ1-2; 8 bases align to TRBD1. V lost 2 bases to trimming and J lost 4 bases; unmatched junction nucleotides: 4. The CDR3 is 14 residues long. Germline assignment: CDR1 SGDLS and CDR2 YYNGEE. The chain's CDR3 is CASSVGQGPYGYTF. The DNA of the CDR3 is TGTGCCAGCAGCGTCGGACAGGGACCCTATGGCTACACCTTC.

This clonotype was seen repeatedly, ten times or more. The chain is built from TRBV24-1 and TRBJ1-1; 9 nucleotides align to TRBD1. Trimming at V came to 1 base and at J to 3 bases, leaving 5 bases not matched to a gene. CDR1 and CDR2 (germline): KGHDR, SFDVKD. The CDR3 sequence is 16 residues long. This chain's CDR3 is CATSDLSQGAHTEAFF. CDR3 nucleotide sequence: TGTGCCACCAGTGATTTATCACAGGGGGCACACACTGAAGCTTTCTTT.

The chain carries TRBV7-8 and TRBJ2-5; TRBD1 matches at 7 bases. CDR1 is SGHVS, CDR2 FQNEAQ, per germline. The CDR3 spans 13 residues. V lost 3 bases to trimming and J lost 11 bases; unmatched junction nucleotides: 9. The CDR3: CASSLGTTGVQYF. CDR3 coding DNA: TGTGCCAGCAGCTTGGGTACCACAGGGGTTCAGTACTTC.

A few counts support this clonotype. The chain employs TRBV29-1 and TRBJ1-2; D is perhaps TRBD1 (5 bases). CDR3 length: 13 amino acids. In germline, CDR1 is SQVTM, CDR2 ANQGSEA. Trimming removed 6 bases from V and 5 bases from J, with 16 bases in between. The CDR3 reads CSVWRGAYYGYTF. CDR3 DNA: TGCAGCGTGTGGCGAGGGGCGTATTATGGCTACACCTTC.

V usage is TRBV12-3 or TRBV12-4 and J usage is TRBJ2-5, with D hard to call. The CDR3 covers 14 residues. V was shortened by 2 bases and J by 4 bases, with 11 bases between the two germline ends. The CDR3 loop is CASSLNARLETQYF. The CDR3 nucleotides are TGTGCCAGCAGTTTAAACGCCCGATTAGAGACCCAGTACTTC.

This clonotype has more than one count but fewer than ten. This chain uses TRBV28 with TRBJ1-1, with D possibly matching TRBD1 (5 bases). V lost 5 bases and J 1 base, leaving 14 bases between the germline ends. The CDR3 has 15 residues. CDR1 and CDR2 (germline): MDHEN, SYDVKM. The CDR3 nucleotides are TGTGCCAGCAGTATACCGGGACGGTGGAACACTGAAGCTTTCTTT. It specifies CASSIPGRWNTEAFF.

V usage is TRBV9 and J usage is TRBJ1-1; 10 positions agree with TRBD1. Unmatched junction bases numbered 11, after V lost 4 bases and J lost 11 bases. The CDR3 sequence is 14 residues long. Germline CDR1 reads SGDLS; CDR2 reads YYNGEE. DNA for the CDR3: TGTGCCAGCAGCCCCTCGACAGGGGGCCTTGGGGCTTTCTTT. Amino acid sequence: CASSPSTGGLGAFF.

This rearrangement joins TRBV20-1 to TRBJ2-7, with TRBD2 identical over 11 bases. The CDR3 covers 13 residues. CDR1 is DFQATT, CDR2 SNEGSKA, per germline (reference sequence). V lost 6 bases and J lost 4; bases outside the gene matches: 5. As DNA, the CDR3 is TGCAGTGCCCCGGGACTAGCGGTTTACGAGCAGTACTTC. Translating it yields CSAPGLAVYEQYF.

The V gene is TRBV3-1, the J gene TRBJ1-5; a possible D gene is TRBD1 (5 bases). V was cut by 1 base and J by 6 bases, with 10 bases left in between. The V gene's germline CDR1 is LGHDT and CDR2 YNNKEL (reference sequence). CDR3 length equals 14 residues. CDR3 region: CASSQVEGFQPQHF. CDR3 DNA sequence: TGTGCCAGCAGCCAAGTCGAGGGGTTTCAGCCCCAGCATTTT.

This clonotype was picked up a small number of times. The chain employs TRBV11-3 and TRBJ2-2; TRBD2 is a possible D gene (5 bases). The CDR3 extends over 15 amino acids. Germline V lookup: CDR1 SGHNT, CDR2 YENEEA. V lost 5 bases and J lost 4, with 14 bases in between. This chain's CDR3 is CASSRRVGGTGELFF. CDR3 DNA: TGTGCCAGCAGCCGTCGGGTAGGAGGCACCGGGGAGCTGTTTTTT.

In this sample, this clonotype turned up many times. The V and J genes are TRBV11-2 and TRBJ2-7, with TRBD1 as a possible D gene (5 bases). This CDR3 has 16 residues. V was pared by 4 bases and J by 0 bases, with 16 bases between. The germline CDR1 and CDR2 sequences are SGHAT and FQNNGV. The CDR3 coding sequence is TGTGCCAGCAGCTCCGGTGGCAGGGCCTACTCCTACGAGCAGTACTTC. Translated: CASSSGGRAYSYEQYF.

In the case of this clonotype: This clone may be a read error of a much larger clone one base away. The V call is TRBV7-2, the J call TRBJ1-1; the match to TRBD1 covers 7 bases. The CDR3 runs to 16 residues. Per germline, CDR1 SGHTA and CDR2 FQGNSA. The V and J ends lost 5 bases and 1 base, in that order; junction bases with no gene match: 10. Here the CDR3 reads CASSPLQGEGNTEAFF. The CDR3, as DNA: TGTGCCAGCAGCCCACTCCAGGGGGAGGGGAACACTGAAGCTTTCTTT.

This clonotype occurred a few times. V is TRBV30 and J is TRBJ1-5, with D unresolved. Trimming cost V 4 bases and J 0 bases, with 13 bases left between them. The germline V gene has CDR1 GTSNPN and CDR2 SVGIG (reference sequence). The CDR3 spans 15 residues. CDR3 bases: TGTGCCTGGACCCACGGGTCGGCTAGCAATCAGCCCCAGCATTTT. Its translation is CAWTHGSASNQPQHF. The complete variable domain, with remaining parts taken from reference TRBV30 and TRBJ1-5, reads SQTIHQWPATLVQPVGSPLSLECTVEGTSNPNLYWYRQAAGRGLQLLFYSVGIGQISSEVPQNLSASRPQDRQFILSSKKLLLSDSGFYLCAWTHGSASNQPQHFGDGTRLSIL.

This clonotype was seen more than once but under ten times. The chain employs TRBV5-1 and TRBJ2-2; 10 positions agree with TRBD2. The V gene end was trimmed by 3 bases and the J gene end by 4 bases; junction bases not matched to a gene: 3. CDR3 length: 15 amino acids. The germline gives CDR1 SGHRS, CDR2 YFSETQ. The CDR3 protein is CASSSGLASTGELFF. The CDR3 DNA sequence: TGCGCCAGCAGCTCGGGACTAGCGAGCACCGGGGAGCTGTTTTTT. Full variable domain (remainder filled in from reference TRBV5-1 and TRBJ2-2): KAGVTQTPRYLIKTRGQQVTLSCSPISGHRSVSWYQQTPGQGLQFLFEYFSETQRNKGNFPGRFSGRQFSNSRSEMNVSTLELGDSALYLCASSSGLASTGELFFGEGSRLTVL.

The chain combines TRBV5-1 with TRBJ2-2, with D perhaps TRBD1 (6 bases). Trimming pared 4 bases from V and 1 base from J, leaving 11 bases between. CDR1 SGHRS and CDR2 YFSETQ come from the germline V gene. The CDR3 has 15 amino acids. The chain's CDR3 is CASSPQTGNTGELFF. CDR3 DNA: TGCGCCAGCAGCCCCCAGACAGGGAACACCGGGGAGCTGTTTTTT.

This clonotype turned up a few times. CDR3 residues: CASSTQGPVNTEAFF. CDR3 DNA sequence: TGTGCCAGCAGCACACAGGGTCCTGTGAACACTGAAGCTTTCTTT. This rearrangement joins TRBV7-8 to TRBJ1-1; a possible D gene is TRBD1 (6 bases). V was pared by 5 bases and J by 0 bases, with 13 bases between. In germline, CDR1 is SGHVS, CDR2 FQNEAQ. This CDR3 region has 15 residues.

The sample holds many counts of this clonotype. The chain has TRBV12-5 and TRBJ2-2, with D hard to call. Germline V gene lookup returns CDR1 LGHNT and CDR2 FRNRAP. The V and J ends lost 7 bases and 5 bases respectively, with 8 bases between them. CDR3 length: 12 residues. In nucleotides, the CDR3 is TGTGCTAGTGCCACCCTGACCGGGGAGCTGTTTTTT. It yields the protein CASATLTGELFF.